The 21 T cell receptor beta chains reported below all come from one sample, sequenced in a study of cytomegalovirus exposure and HLA in healthy donors. Primers: 60 Vbeta forward and 13 Jbeta reverse. The table came from immunoSEQ multiplex PCR; TCRdb's copy has only in-frame clones and leaves some out. The repertoire includes around 100,000 clones, approximately 78% of them detected once, and roughly a fifth sits in the top ten. The sample was PBMCs. The receptor set was obtained from a man younger than 45 in good health and CMV-seropositive.

The V and J genes are TRBV11-2 and TRBJ1-6; D is ambiguous. Trimming removed 10 bases from V and 7 bases from J, with 14 bases in between. This CDR3 contains 13 residues. Germline loops: CDR1 SGHAT, CDR2 FQNNGV. This CDR3 reads CATREQPNSPLHF. Here the CDR3 DNA reads TGTGCCACCCGGGAACAGCCGAATTCACCCCTCCACTTT.

The CDR3 loop reads CASSPARGSPLHF. Written as DNA, the CDR3 is TGTGCCAGCAGCCCCGCGCGGGGCTCACCCCTCCACTTT. The genes are TRBV7-8 and TRBJ1-6, with D possibly TRBD1 on 5 matching bases. Trimming shortened V by 5 bases and J by 10 bases, and 12 bases separated the two germline ends. Germline assignment: CDR1 SGHVS and CDR2 FQNEAQ. The CDR3 extends over 13 amino acids.

The rearrangement joins TRBV18 to TRBJ1-2; D uncertain. V was cut by 2 bases and J by 4 bases, with 8 bases left in between. Germline loops: CDR1 KGHSH, CDR2 LQKENI. The CDR3 length is 13 residues. CDR3 loop: CASSPGEGYGYTF. CDR3 nucleotides: TGTGCCAGCTCACCAGGGGAGGGCTATGGCTACACCTTC.

The CDR3 reads CASRFTNTGELFF. The CDR3 DNA follows: TGTGCCAGCAGGTTCACGAACACCGGGGAGCTGTTTTTT. This sequence joins TRBV28 and TRBJ2-2; no clear D gene. Between the trimmed V and J ends, which lost 6 bases and 0 bases, there was a span of 5 bases. The germline V gene encodes CDR1 MDHEN and CDR2 SYDVKM. The CDR3 loop spans 13 amino acids.

The chain combines TRBV2 with TRBJ2-3; TRBD1 is a possible D gene (5 bases). The germline gives CDR1 SNHLY, CDR2 FYNNEI. Trimming removed 7 bases from V and 3 bases from J, with 11 bases in between. The CDR3 runs to 13 residues. The CDR3 nucleotides read TGTGCCAGCATCGCCAGGGTAACAGATACGCAGTATTTT. The encoded protein is CASIARVTDTQYF.

This chain links TRBV5-1 with TRBJ1-1, with D uncertain. Germline lookup yields CDR1 SGHRS and CDR2 YFSETQ. CDR3 length: 11 residues. V lost 4 bases and J 1 base, leaving 2 bases between the germline ends. CDR3 nucleotide sequence: TGCGCCAGCAGCCGGAACACTGAAGCTTTCTTT. The encoded protein is CASSRNTEAFF.

The CDR3: CASSWDRGAAETQYF. The CDR3 region has the DNA TGTGCCAGCAGCTGGGACAGGGGGGCGGCGGAGACCCAGTACTTC. The chain employs TRBV7-9 and TRBJ2-5; TRBD1 agrees at 11 bases. Per the germline V gene, CDR1 is SEHNR and CDR2 is FQNEAQ (reference sequence). V lost 4 bases and J lost 5; bases outside the gene matches: 6. The CDR3 extends over 15 amino acids.

The chain recombines TRBV28 with TRBJ2-7, with D possibly matching TRBD2 (5 bases). Trimming took 8 bases from V and 0 from J, leaving 11 bases between them. The CDR3 has 13 amino acids. Germline V lookup: CDR1 MDHEN, CDR2 SYDVKM. The CDR3: CASETGSSYEQYF. In DNA form, the CDR3 reads TGTGCCAGCGAGACGGGGAGCTCCTACGAGCAGTACTTC.

The chain combines TRBV18 with TRBJ2-1, with 9 bases aligning to TRBD1. Germline trimming cut 0 bases from V and 6 bases from J; bases unmatched to any gene: 6. The germline V gene encodes CDR1 KGHSH and CDR2 LQKENI. The CDR3 runs 16 residues. This CDR3 is CASSPPWRQGGNEQFF. Here the CDR3 DNA reads TGTGCCAGCTCACCACCGTGGAGACAGGGGGGCAATGAGCAGTTCTTC.

This sequence joins TRBV7-9 and TRBJ1-3; the match to TRBD1 covers 9 bases. The V and J ends lost 5 bases and 0 bases, in that order; junction bases with no gene match: 5. CDR3 length: 16 residues. CDR1 is SEHNR and CDR2 is FQNEAQ in the germline V gene (reference sequence). Here the CDR3 DNA reads TGTGCCAGCAGCGCACCGGGACAGGGCTCTGGAAACACCATATATTTT. Amino acid sequence: CASSAPGQGSGNTIYF.

This chain uses TRBV4-1 with TRBJ2-1; 7 positions match TRBD2. The V and J ends lost 2 bases and 4 bases, in that order; junction bases with no gene match: 11. CDR1 is MGHRA, CDR2 YSYEKL, per germline. This CDR3 has 17 residues. DNA of the CDR3: TGCGCCAGCAGCCAACCGCGTCGAGGGCGGGGGTACAATGAGCAGTTCTTC. Translated, it gives CASSQPRRGRGYNEQFF.

This chain joins TRBV7-9 and TRBJ2-1; D is unclear. Germline CDR1 and CDR2: SEHNR and FQNEAQ (reference sequence). The V end lost 4 bases, the J end lost 5 bases, and 12 bases lay between the germline ends. The CDR3 has 14 residues. Here the CDR3 DNA reads TGTGCCAGCAGCTGGGCAGTTAGGAACAATGAGCAGTTCTTC. It yields the protein CASSWAVRNNEQFF. The variable domain in full, with the rest retrieved from reference TRBV7-9 and TRBJ2-1, is DTGVSQNPRHKITKRGQNVTFRCDPISEHNRLYWYRQTLGQGPEFLTYFQNEAQLEKSRLLSDRFSAERPKGSFSTLEIQRTEQGDSAMYLCASSWAVRNNEQFFGPGTRLTVL.

The V call is TRBV5-6, the J call TRBJ2-7; 9 bases map to TRBD1. CDR1 and CDR2 (germline): SGHDT, YYEEEE. This CDR3 region has 14 residues. The CDR3 reads CAGSLVDRGYEQYV. CDR3 in DNA: TGTGCCGGCAGCTTGGTGGACAGGGGATACGAGCAGTACGTC.

The chain couples TRBV5-1 to TRBJ2-3; 7 positions match TRBD1. Germline CDR1 and CDR2: SGHRS and YFSETQ. The CDR3 covers 12 residues. Trimming took 7 bases from V and 5 from J; bases not matched to a gene: 4. The CDR3 spells CASGQDLDTQYF. CDR3 DNA: TGCGCCAGCGGACAGGACCTAGATACGCAGTATTTT.

The chain links TRBV2 to TRBJ2-3; 8 bases are a match to TRBD1. CDR1 and CDR2 from the germline V gene are SNHLY and FYNNEI. The CDR3 has 13 residues. Trimming took 7 bases from V and 0 from J; bases not matched to a gene: 0. CDR3 in amino acids: CASNRGSTDTQYF. In DNA, the CDR3 is TGTGCCAGCAACAGGGGGAGCACAGATACGCAGTATTTT.

The count of this clone is one. CDR3 amino acids: CASGNRGRSYEQYF. CDR3 nucleotides: TGTGCCAGTGGAAACAGGGGGCGATCTTACGAGCAGTACTTC. This rearrangement joins TRBV19 to TRBJ2-7; TRBD1 aligns across 9 bases. Germline CDR1 is LNHDA and CDR2 is SQIVND (reference sequence). There are 14 residues in the CDR3. V was clipped by 8 bases and J by 4 bases; unmatched bases: 9.

The chain couples TRBV15 to TRBJ1-2, with 11 bases identical to TRBD1. Germline CDR1 LNHNV, CDR2 YYDKDF (reference sequence). This CDR3 contains 16 residues. The ends lost 5 bases at V and 7 bases at J; junction bases unmatched: 12. CDR3 residues: CATSRSRTGGASGYTF. The CDR3 DNA reads TGTGCCACCAGCCGAAGTAGGACAGGGGGCGCTTCTGGCTACACCTTC.

The rearrangement links TRBV28 to TRBJ1-2, with D possibly TRBD1 on 6 matching bases. The CDR3 totals 11 residues. V was shortened by 6 bases and J by 5 bases, with 7 bases between the two germline ends. Germline values: CDR1 MDHEN, CDR2 SYDVKM. DNA of the CDR3: TGTGCCAGCAGGAGGGGGTATGGCTACACCTTC. Its protein is CASRRGYGYTF.

This clone was seen only once. The V gene is TRBV11-3, the J gene TRBJ2-1; the D is unclear. CDR1 is SGHNT, CDR2 YENEEA, per germline. The germline V and J ends were trimmed by 2 bases and 3 bases, with 8 bases remaining between them. This CDR3 has 14 amino acids. The CDR3 protein is CASSLPLDYNEQFF. CDR3 bases: TGTGCCAGCAGCTTACCCCTAGACTACAATGAGCAGTTCTTC.

The chain joins TRBV27 to TRBJ2-1; D is possibly TRBD2 (5 bases). The CDR3 covers 13 residues. Trimming left V 8 bases short and J 3 bases short, with 11 bases between. The V gene's germline CDR1 is MNHEY and CDR2 SMNVEV (reference sequence). The CDR3 spells CASRYGIYNEQFF. In DNA form, the CDR3 reads TGTGCCAGCCGCTACGGGATCTACAATGAGCAGTTCTTC.

The V gene is TRBV29-1, the J gene TRBJ2-3, with a tentative D call TRBD2 (5 bases). CDR3 size: 10 residues. CDR1 is SQVTM, CDR2 ANQGSEA, per germline. The germline V and J ends were trimmed by 6 bases and 5 bases, with 6 bases remaining between them. CDR3 protein: CSVRVDTQYF. CDR3 DNA: TGCAGCGTGAGGGTAGATACGCAGTATTTT.